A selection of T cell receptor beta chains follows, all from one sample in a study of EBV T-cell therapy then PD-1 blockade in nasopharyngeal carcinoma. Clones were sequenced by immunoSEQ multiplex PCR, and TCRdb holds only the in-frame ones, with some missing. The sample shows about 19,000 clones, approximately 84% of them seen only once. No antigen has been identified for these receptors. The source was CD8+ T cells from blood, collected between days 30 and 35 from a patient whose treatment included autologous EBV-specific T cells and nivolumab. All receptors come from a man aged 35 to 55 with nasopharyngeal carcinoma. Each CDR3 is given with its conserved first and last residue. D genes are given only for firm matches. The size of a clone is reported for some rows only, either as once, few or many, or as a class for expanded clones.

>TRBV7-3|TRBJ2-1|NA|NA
TGTGCCAGCAGCTTATCGCCGGGGAGCTACAATGAGCAGTTCTTC
CASSLSPGSYNEQFF
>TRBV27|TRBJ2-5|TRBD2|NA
TGTGCCAGCAGTCCCCTGGTTAGCGGGGGGGCCTTGAAGACCCAGTACTTC
CASSPLVSGGALKTQYF
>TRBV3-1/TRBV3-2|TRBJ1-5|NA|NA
TGTGCCAGCAGCCAAGATATAGGTGGCAGAGTCGATCAGCCCCAGCATTTT
CASSQDIGGRVDQPQHF
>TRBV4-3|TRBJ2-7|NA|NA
TGCGCCAGCAGCCTAGGCCTGGGGAGGTACGAGCAGTACTTC
CASSLGLGRYEQYF
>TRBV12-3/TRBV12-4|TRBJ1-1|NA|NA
TGTGCCAGCAGTCGCCGGGCCCACACTGAAGCTTTCTTT
CASSRRAHTEAFF
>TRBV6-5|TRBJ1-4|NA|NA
TGTGCCAGCACCTCACAGTTTAATGAAAAACTGTTTTTT
CASTSQFNEKLFF
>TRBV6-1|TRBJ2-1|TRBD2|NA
TGTGCCAGCAGTGAAGAAGCGGGGGGGTACAATGAGCAGTTCTTC
CASSEEAGGYNEQFF
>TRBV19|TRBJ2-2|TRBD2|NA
TGTGCCAGTACCCCTCAAGCGGGGGGCTCCAGGGAGCTGTTTTTT
CASTPQAGGSRELFF
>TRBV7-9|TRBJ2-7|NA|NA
TGTGCCAGCAGCCTGCAGACAGTCTACGAGCAGTACTTC
CASSLQTVYEQYF
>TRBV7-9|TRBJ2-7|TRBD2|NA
TGTGCCAGCAGCTCCCCGACTAGCGACTCTTACGAGCAGTACTTC
CASSSPTSDSYEQYF
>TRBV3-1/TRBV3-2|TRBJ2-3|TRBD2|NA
TGTGCCAGCAGCCAAGAAGGGACTAGCGGGGATTTCAGCACAGATACGCAGTATTTT
CASSQEGTSGDFSTDTQYF
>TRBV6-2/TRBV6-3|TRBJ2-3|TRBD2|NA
TGTGCCAGCAGTAGCGGGGGGGCCACAGATACGCAGTATTTT
CASSSGGATDTQYF
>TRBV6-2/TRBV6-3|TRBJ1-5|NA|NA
TGTGCCAGCAGCCTCCGGGAGAATCAGCCCCAGCATTTT
CASSLRENQPQHF
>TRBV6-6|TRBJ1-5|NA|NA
TGTGCCAGCAGTTACGGTAACTTTAATCAGCCCCAGCATTTT
CASSYGNFNQPQHF
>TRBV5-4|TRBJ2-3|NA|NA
TGTGCCAGCAGCCAAGTAGCCATAAACATCGCAGATACGCAGTATTTT
CASSQVAINIADTQYF
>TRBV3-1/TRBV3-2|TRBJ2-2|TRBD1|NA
TGTGCCAGCACCACCGGACAGGGGTCCGGGGAGCTGTTTTTT
CASTTGQGSGELFF
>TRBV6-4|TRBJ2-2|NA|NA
TGTGCCAGCAGTGTCACAGGGACCGGGGAGCTGTTTTTT
CASSVTGTGELFF
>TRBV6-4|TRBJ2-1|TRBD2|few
TGTGCCAGCAGTGACAGTCGGGGGGGCCTGGATGAGCAGTTCTTC
CASSDSRGGLDEQFF
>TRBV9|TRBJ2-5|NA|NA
TGTGCCAGCAGCGTAGAGGGTTTTGTAGAGACCCAGTACTTC
CASSVEGFVETQYF
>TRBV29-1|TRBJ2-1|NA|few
TGCAGCGTTGACAGGAGTAATTACAATGAGCAGTTCTTC
CSVDRSNYNEQFF
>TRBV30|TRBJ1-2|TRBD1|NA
TGTGCCCGTTACCGTGGACAGGTCTTTGGCTACACCTTC
CARYRGQVFGYTF
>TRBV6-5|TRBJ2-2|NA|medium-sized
TGTGCCAGCGGGACGGGGGACACCGGGGAGCTGTTTTTT
CASGTGDTGELFF
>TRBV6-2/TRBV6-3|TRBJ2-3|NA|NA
TGTGCCAGCAGCCTAGGGGGGGCAGATACGCAGTATTTT
CASSLGGADTQYF
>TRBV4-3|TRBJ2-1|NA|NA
TGCGCCAGCAGCCAAGAGACGGGGACTCCCAATGAGCAGTTCTTC
CASSQETGTPNEQFF
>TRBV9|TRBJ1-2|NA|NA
TGTGCCAGCAGTACGGCAGGGGACGGCTACACCTTC
CASSTAGDGYTF